This T cell receptor beta chain was observed in a study of long-term antiretroviral therapy in people with HIV. Whole-study results and caveats: No data on ART adherence, viral resistance or therapy changes. Versus controls, repertoires in people with HIV had narrower CDR3 length ranges.

Per individual, the PBMC samples numbered at least one pre-ART and at least two post-ART. Germline CDR1 is LNHDA and CDR2 is SQIVND (reference sequence). The length of the CDR3 is 17 residues. The V end lost 5 bases, the J end lost 7 bases, and 24 bases lay between the germline ends. About this clone itself: Its cognate antigen is unknown.

Runs used v3.0 of the immunoSEQ assay and were done at survey level. Assay used: immunoSEQ multiplex PCR; TCRdb lists only in-frame clones, some missing. The sample has more than 20,000 clones; 70% to 90% are singletons. The TCR originated in a man aged 35-49 years with HIV. The material sequenced was unsorted PBMCs, taken more than 2.6 years after starting antiretroviral therapy. The J gene is TRBJ1-5, the V gene TRBV19; a possible D gene is TRBD1 (5 bases). CDR3: CASSSPPTTQGRQPQHF. As DNA, the CDR3 is TGTGCCAGTAGTTCCCCCCCTACGACCCAGGGCCGGCAGCCCCAGCATTTT.